Each of the 8 T cell receptor beta chains below was sequenced from the same sample in a study of shared clonotypes between healthy human individuals. Only in-frame clones appear in the TCRdb table, and some are missing; sequencing was by immunoSEQ multiplex PCR. The table lists under 1,900,000 clones, approximately 98.5% of them singletons, with roughly 0.35% in the top ten. Sequencing input: naive CD4+ T cells sorted from blood. Regarding subset: CD45RA+ positively selected. Source of these receptors: a man younger than 40 in good health.

The chain carries TRBV11-1 and TRBJ2-5; no firm D call. CDR1 and CDR2 from the germline V gene are SGHAT and FQDESV (reference sequence). V lost 1 base, J lost 1 base, and 10 bases lay in between. CDR3 size: 15 residues. CDR3 sequence (DNA): TGTGCCAGCAGCTTAGGGGCAGGAACCCAAGAGACCCAGTACTTC. Its protein is CASSLGAGTQETQYF.

The chain links TRBV6-5 to TRBJ2-1; D possibly corresponds to TRBD1 (5 bases). Germline loops: CDR1 MNHEY, CDR2 SVGAGI. V dropped 4 bases and J dropped 6 bases, with 7 bases sitting between them. CDR3 length: 12 amino acids. This CDR3 is CASSWGFNEQFF. The CDR3, as DNA: TGTGCCAGCAGTTGGGGCTTCAATGAGCAGTTCTTC.

V is TRBV2 and J is TRBJ1-5, with 7 positions matching TRBD1. J gave up 0 bases and V 7 bases, and 3 bases lay outside the gene matches. The CDR3 spans 14 residues. Per germline, CDR1 SNHLY and CDR2 FYNNEI. The CDR3 nucleotides are TGTGCCAGCAAGCGGACAGGTAGCAATCAGCCCCAGCATTTT. This gives the protein CASKRTGSNQPQHF. Complete variable domain (other parts from reference TRBV2 and TRBJ1-5): EPEVTQTPSHQVTQMGQEVILRCVPISNHLYFYWYRQILGQKVEFLVSFYNNEISEKSEIFDDQFSVERPDGSNFTLKIRSTKLEDSAMYFCASKRTGSNQPQHFGDGTRLSIL.

The rearrangement uses TRBV9 and TRBJ2-5; D gene ambiguous. The CDR3 has 13 residues. Trimming stripped 0 bases from V and 4 bases from J, with 7 bases between. Germline V CDR1 and CDR2: SGDLS, YYNGEE. CDR3 in DNA: TGTGCCAGCAGCGTAGATGTCCGAGAGACCCAGTACTTC. Translated, it gives CASSVDVRETQYF.

The chain is built from TRBV28 and TRBJ1-2; D is perhaps TRBD1 (5 bases). This CDR3 is 13 amino acids long. The V gene lost 10 bases and the J gene lost 10 bases, with 22 bases spanning the gap. Germline V CDR1 and CDR2: MDHEN, SYDVKM. The CDR3 sequence is CATVFRVGTTYTF. CDR3 nucleotide sequence: TGTGCCACCGTATTCAGGGTCGGTACTACCTACACCTTC.

This sequence joins TRBV28 and TRBJ1-1; TRBD1 might be the D (5 bases). The V end was cut by 5 bases, the J end by 0 bases, with 13 bases between. In germline, CDR1 is MDHEN, CDR2 SYDVKM. CDR3 size: 15 residues. The CDR3 region is CASSPPRQMNTEAFF. CDR3 sequence (DNA): TGTGCCAGCAGTCCGCCTCGACAGATGAACACTGAAGCTTTCTTT.

This rearrangement joins TRBV7-2 to TRBJ2-2; 7 positions match TRBD1. This CDR3 contains 18 residues. Trimming cost V 1 base and J 0 bases; bases outside gene matches: 8. Germline CDR1 and CDR2: SGHTA and FQGNSA. Here the CDR3 reads CASSLDRGLFSNTGELFF. CDR3 DNA sequence: TGTGCCAGCAGCTTAGACAGGGGCCTATTTTCGAACACCGGGGAGCTGTTTTTT. The full variable domain, in which reference TRBV7-2 and TRBJ2-2 provide the parts outside the CDR3, is GAGVSQSPSNKVTEKGKDVELRCDPISGHTALYWYRQSLGQGLEFLIYFQGNSAPDKSGLPSDRFSAERTGGSVSTLTIQRTQQEDSAVYLCASSLDRGLFSNTGELFFGEGSRLTVL.

The J gene is TRBJ2-2, the V gene TRBV6-5; D is unresolved. V was trimmed by 3 bases and J by 2 bases, leaving 7 bases between them. The CDR3 loop spans 14 amino acids. Germline assignment: CDR1 MNHEY and CDR2 SVGAGI. CDR3 DNA sequence: TGTGCCAGCAGTTATGCAAAAAACACCGGGGAGCTGTTTTTT. Protein product: CASSYAKNTGELFF.